Following are 15 T cell receptor beta chains from one sample sequenced in a study of patients and donors after allogeneic stem cell transplantation. TCRdb used MiXCR to reprocess the RT-PCR reads, holding one entry per CDR3 protein. The data contain approximately 150,000 distinct CDR3 sequences, about 36% of them singletons. The sequenced sample consisted of blood, either unsorted or a sorted T cell fraction (not recorded which). The receptors were gathered from a human donor who was either an allogeneic HSCT recipient or a stem cell or donor lymphocyte infusion donor (not recorded which). It is not recorded whose cells these are; they may come from a transplant donor.

V gene TRBV15 combines with J gene TRBJ1-1, with D possibly matching TRBD1 (5 bases). The CDR3 runs 17 residues. V was trimmed by 5 bases and J by 1 base, leaving 20 bases between them. Germline CDR1 LNHNV, CDR2 YYDKDF (reference sequence). The CDR3 sequence is CATSRPLYRDGNTEAFF. CDR3 nucleotide sequence: TGTGCCACCAGCCGACCTCTTTACCGGGACGGGAACACTGAAGCTTTCTTT.

The chain recombines TRBV5-1 with TRBJ2-1; a weak D match, TRBD2 (6 bases). CDR1 is SGHRS, CDR2 YFSETQ, per germline. The CDR3 covers 15 residues. Trimming shortened V by 0 bases and J by 0 bases, and 7 bases separated the two germline ends. CDR3 bases: TGCGCCAGCAGCTTGGTGGGACTCTCCTACAATGAGCAGTTCTTC. Its translation: CASSLVGLSYNEQFF.

This clonotype was picked up a small number of times. The V gene is TRBV28, the J gene TRBJ1-1; maybe TRBD1 (6 bases). CDR1 MDHEN and CDR2 SYDVKM come from the germline V gene. The CDR3 extends over 12 amino acids. Deletions cut 10 bases from V and 7 bases from J, with 16 bases between. The CDR3 is CATIRGGGEAFF. The DNA for the CDR3 is TGTGCCACCATCAGGGGCGGAGGTGAAGCTTTCTTT.

CDR3 in DNA: TGTGCCAGCACGGAGGGGGGTTTTAACACAGATACGCAGTATTTT. Amino acids: CASTEGGFNTDTQYF. This chain uses TRBV9 with TRBJ2-3; D could derive from TRBD1 or TRBD2 (6 bases each). Trimming removed 6 bases at V and 2 bases at J, with 16 bases between. The length of the CDR3 is 15 residues. The germline V gene encodes CDR1 SGDLS and CDR2 YYNGEE. Full variable domain (missing parts from reference TRBV9 and TRBJ2-3): DSGVTQTPKHLITATGQRVTLRCSPRSGDLSVYWYQQSLDQGLQFLIQYYNGEERAKGNILERFSAQQFPDLHSELNLSSLELGDSALYFCASTEGGFNTDTQYFGPGTRLTVL.

This chain uses TRBV7-2 with TRBJ2-3; D not certain. The V gene's germline CDR1 is SGHTA and CDR2 FQGNSA. Trimming took off 3 bases at V and 0 bases at J, with 7 bases between the two ends. The length of the CDR3 is 14 residues. The CDR3 here is CASSFSQSTDTQYF. For the CDR3, the DNA is TGTGCCAGCAGCTTCAGCCAGAGCACAGATACGCAGTATTTT.

The J gene is TRBJ1-1, the V gene TRBV4-2; D is undetermined. V was trimmed by 1 base and J by 4 bases, leaving 7 bases between them. This CDR3 has 13 residues. Germline V lookup: CDR1 LGHNA, CDR2 YNFKEQ. In DNA form, the CDR3 reads TGTGCCAGCAGCCAAGGCTTTGGCACTGAAGCTTTCTTT. Translation: CASSQGFGTEAFF.

This clonotype was seen a few times. The chain recombines TRBV7-2 with TRBJ1-5, with 7 bases that match TRBD1. V gave up 5 bases and J gave up 0 bases; unmatched junction bases: 7. CDR3 length: 16 amino acids. Germline values: CDR1 SGHTA, CDR2 FQGNSA. CDR3 in amino acids: CASSPGTVYSNQPQHF. The CDR3 nucleotides are TGTGCCAGCAGCCCAGGGACAGTGTATAGCAATCAGCCCCAGCATTTT.

This sequence joins TRBV19 and TRBJ1-2; TRBD1 is a possible D gene (6 bases). The CDR3 covers 14 residues. The V and J ends lost 5 bases and 4 bases respectively, with 14 bases between them. Germline V gene data show CDR1 as LNHDA and CDR2 as SQIVND (reference sequence). CDR3 DNA sequence: TGTGCCAGTAGTTCCAACAGGGTCGGCTATGGCTACACCTTC. This translates into CASSSNRVGYGYTF.

The V call is TRBV5-1, the J call TRBJ1-1; TRBD1 matches 9 bases. The germline V gene has CDR1 SGHRS and CDR2 YFSETQ. The CDR3 sequence is 15 residues long. V trimming: 3 bases; J trimming: 5 bases; junction bases outside the gene matches: 8. CDR3 bases: TGCGCCAGCAGCTCCGGGACAGGGAAGGGAACTGAAGCTTTCTTT. Translated, it gives CASSSGTGKGTEAFF.

This clonotype was counted a few times. V and J are TRBV28 and TRBJ2-3; the match to TRBD1 covers 7 bases. The CDR3 runs to 16 residues. Germline V gene lookup returns CDR1 MDHEN and CDR2 SYDVKM. Unmatched junction bases numbered 7, after V lost 4 bases and J lost 0 bases. This CDR3 is CASSSLRQGSTDTQYF. The CDR3 region has the DNA TGTGCCAGCAGTTCACTCCGACAGGGTAGCACAGATACGCAGTATTTT.

The genes are TRBV20-1 and TRBJ1-2; D is possibly TRBD1 (5 bases). Trimming left V 6 bases short and J 0 bases short, with 20 bases between. The germline V gene has CDR1 DFQATT and CDR2 SNEGSKA (reference sequence). This CDR3 is 16 amino acids long. The CDR3 DNA sequence: TGCAGTGCACGGGACCCGAACTTAATCCCTAACTATGGCTACACCTTC. This encodes CSARDPNLIPNYGYTF.

The rearrangement links TRBV27 to TRBJ1-5; perhaps TRBD1 as D (5 bases). The CDR3 has 14 residues. V was trimmed by 6 bases and J by 3 bases, leaving 12 bases between them. CDR1 is MNHEY and CDR2 is SMNVEV in the germline V gene (reference sequence). The CDR3 DNA follows: TGTGCCAGCAGCATCTCAGGGTACAATCAGCCCCAGCATTTT. Translating gives CASSISGYNQPQHF.

In its sample, this clonotype was seen a few times. The chain couples TRBV27 to TRBJ1-4; 8 nucleotides line up with TRBD1. With 3 bases clipped from V and 7 bases from J, the junction kept 4 bases outside the gene matches. Per the germline V gene, CDR1 is MNHEY and CDR2 is SMNVEV (reference sequence). The CDR3 is 14 amino acids. The CDR3 DNA reads as TGTGCCAGCAGTTTCGGCAGGGGGCGTGAAAAACTGTTTTTT. Protein product: CASSFGRGREKLFF.

This chain connects TRBV4-3 to TRBJ2-3, with 8 bases matching TRBD2. V gave up 4 bases and J gave up 4 bases; unmatched junction bases: 4. CDR3 size: 14 residues. Looked up from germline, CDR1 is LGHNA and CDR2 is YSLEER. The CDR3 sequence: CASSPRGGPDTQYF. CDR3 in DNA: TGCGCCAGCAGCCCCCGCGGGGGGCCAGATACGCAGTATTTT.

CDR3 protein: CASSTIPATGELFF. The CDR3 region has the DNA TGTGCCAGCAGCACCATCCCGGCCACCGGGGAGCTGTTTTTT. The chain uses TRBV7-2 and TRBJ2-2; D not resolved. Germline V gene data show CDR1 as SGHTA and CDR2 as FQGNSA. Trimming pared 5 bases from V and 4 bases from J, leaving 11 bases between. There are 14 residues in the CDR3.